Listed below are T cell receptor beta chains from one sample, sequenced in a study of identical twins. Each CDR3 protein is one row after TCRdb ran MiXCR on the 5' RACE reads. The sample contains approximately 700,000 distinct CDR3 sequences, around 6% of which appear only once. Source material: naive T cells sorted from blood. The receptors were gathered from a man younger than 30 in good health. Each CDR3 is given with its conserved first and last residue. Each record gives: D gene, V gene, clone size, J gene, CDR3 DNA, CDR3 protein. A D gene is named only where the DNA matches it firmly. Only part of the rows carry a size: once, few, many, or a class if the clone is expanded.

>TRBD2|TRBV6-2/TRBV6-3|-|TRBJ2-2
TGTGCCAGCAGCCCGCGCACACCAAGACTAGCAGAACACACCGGGGAGCTGTTTTTT
CASSPRTPRLAEHTGELFF
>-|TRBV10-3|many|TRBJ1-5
TGTGCCATCAGTGAGTCCGGGAGCAATCAGCCCCAGCATTTT
CAISESGSNQPQHF
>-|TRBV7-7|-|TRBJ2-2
TGTGCCAGCAGCCTAAGCGAGGCCCTCGGGGAGCTGTTTTTT
CASSLSEALGELFF
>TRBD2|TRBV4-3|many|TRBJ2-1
TGCGCCAGCAGCCAAGCTAGACTAGCGGGTAGCTCCTACAATGAGCAGTTCTTC
CASSQARLAGSSYNEQFF
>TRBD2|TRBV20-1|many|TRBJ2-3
TGCAGTGCCCAGGGGACTAGCGGGATGACAGATACGCAGTATTTT
CSAQGTSGMTDTQYF
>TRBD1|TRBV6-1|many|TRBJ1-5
TGTGCCAGCAGGGACAGGGTCGTGTTGAGGCAGCCCCAGCATTTT
CASRDRVVLRQPQHF
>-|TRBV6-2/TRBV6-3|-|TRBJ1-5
TGTGCCAGCAAGATAGCGGGTTATCAGCCCCAGCATTTT
CASKIAGYQPQHF
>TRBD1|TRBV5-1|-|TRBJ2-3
TGCGCCAGCAGCTTGGAAGACAGGGGGTTCGATACGCAGTATTTT
CASSLEDRGFDTQYF
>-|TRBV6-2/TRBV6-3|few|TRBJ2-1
TGTGCCAGCAGTTACCCCTTAAGAGAGGGGTTCTTC
CASSYPLREGFF
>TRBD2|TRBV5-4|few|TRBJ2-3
TGTGCCAGCAGCTTGGGTAGCGGGAGGCTTGATACGCAGTATTTT
CASSLGSGRLDTQYF
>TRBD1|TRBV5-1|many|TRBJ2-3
TGCGCCAGCAGCAGCCCGGGACAGGGGGGCGATAGAGGAGATACGCAGTATTTT
CASSSPGQGGDRGDTQYF
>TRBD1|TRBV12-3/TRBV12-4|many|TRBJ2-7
TGTGCCAGCAGTCAAAGGGGGCGCTTGGACGAGCAGTACTTC
CASSQRGRLDEQYF
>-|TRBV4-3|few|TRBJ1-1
TGCGCCAGCAGCCAAGATCTCAGGGCTGAAGCTTTCTTT
CASSQDLRAEAFF
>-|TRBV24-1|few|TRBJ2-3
TGTGCCACCAGTGATTTCCCGACAGATACGCAGTATTTT
CATSDFPTDTQYF
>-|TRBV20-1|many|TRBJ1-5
TGCAGTGCTAGGGGGGCAGCCAATCAGCCCCAGCATTTT
CSARGAANQPQHF
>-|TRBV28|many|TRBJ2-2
TGTGCCAGCAGTTTGCCGATTAACACCGGGGAGCTGTTTTTT
CASSLPINTGELFF
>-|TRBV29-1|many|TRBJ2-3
TGCAGCGCAAACCCACCTCAGGGAAGCACAGATACGCAGTATTTT
CSANPPQGSTDTQYF
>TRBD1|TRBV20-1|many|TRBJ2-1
TGCAGTGCTTATACAGGGGGCTACAATGAGCAGTTCTTC
CSAYTGGYNEQFF
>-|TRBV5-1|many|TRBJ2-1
TGCGCCAGCAGCCAAATCTCCTACAATGAGCAGTTCTTC
CASSQISYNEQFF
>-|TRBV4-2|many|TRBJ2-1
TGTGCCAGCAGCGATCGACTAGAAGAGCAGTTCTTC
CASSDRLEEQFF
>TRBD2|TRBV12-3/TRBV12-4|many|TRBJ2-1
TGTGCCAGCAGCTATAAGCGGGGTCGGGGGTACAATGAGCAGTTCTTC
CASSYKRGRGYNEQFF
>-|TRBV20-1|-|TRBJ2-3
TGCAGTGCTAGAGTTCTAGCTGGGGACACAGATACGCAGTATTTT
CSARVLAGDTDTQYF
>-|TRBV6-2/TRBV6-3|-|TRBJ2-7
TGTGCCAGCAGAGCTTGGTCCTACGAGCAGTACTTC
CASRAWSYEQYF
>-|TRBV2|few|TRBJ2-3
TGTGCCAGCCGGGCGAGCGGCCCGACCACAGATACGCAGTATTTT
CASRASGPTTDTQYF
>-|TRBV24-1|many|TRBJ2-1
TGTGCCACCAGCTCCTCATGGAACTACAATGAGCAGTTCTTC
CATSSSWNYNEQFF
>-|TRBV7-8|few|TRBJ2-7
TGTGCCAGCAGCTTCGATAGACAGGTAACCTACGAGCAGTACTTC
CASSFDRQVTYEQYF
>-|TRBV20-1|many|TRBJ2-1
TGCAGTGCTCCGCCTCGGGACCCAAGCTACAATGAGCAGTTCTTC
CSAPPRDPSYNEQFF
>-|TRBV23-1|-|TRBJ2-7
TGCGCCAGCACAATTCGCAGACAGGTTCCCTACGAGCAGTACTTC
CASTIRRQVPYEQYF
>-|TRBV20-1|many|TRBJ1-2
TGCAGTGCCGGGGTTGGGGGCACTGGCTACACCTTC
CSAGVGGTGYTF
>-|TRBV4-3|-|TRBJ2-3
TGCGCCAGCAGCCAAGAAATTGTCGGGAGTCCAGATACGCAGTATTTT
CASSQEIVGSPDTQYF
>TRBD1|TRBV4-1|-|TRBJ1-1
TGCGCCAGCAGCCAAGTCCGGACAGGGGGCACTGAAGCTTTCTTT
CASSQVRTGGTEAFF
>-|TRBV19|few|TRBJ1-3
TGTGCCAGTAGTATTATGCAGGCCCTCTCTGGAAACACCATATATTTT
CASSIMQALSGNTIYF
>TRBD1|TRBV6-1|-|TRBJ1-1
TGTGCCAGCAGTGAAATGGGACAGCGGAACACTGAAGCTTTCTTT
CASSEMGQRNTEAFF
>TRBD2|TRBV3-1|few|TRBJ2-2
TGTGCCAGCAGCCAAGCTAGCGGGCCCGCGAACACCGGGGAGCTGTTTTTT
CASSQASGPANTGELFF
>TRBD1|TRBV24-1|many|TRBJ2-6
TGTGCCACCAGTGACCGGACAGGGCTCTCTGGGGCCAACGTCCTGACTTTC
CATSDRTGLSGANVLTF
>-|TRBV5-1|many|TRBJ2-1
TGCGCCAGCAGCTTGGTCAAACTAGACGTCTCCTACAATGAGCAGTTCTTC
CASSLVKLDVSYNEQFF
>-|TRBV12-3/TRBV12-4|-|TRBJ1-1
TGTGCCAGTCGCAACTACAGGGAAGTCAACACTGAAGCTTTCTTT
CASRNYREVNTEAFF
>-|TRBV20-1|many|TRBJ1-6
TGCAGTGCTCATACAGACACTACTAATAATTCACCCCTCCACTTT
CSAHTDTTNNSPLHF
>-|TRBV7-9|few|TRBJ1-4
TGTGCCAGCAGCTTTCTAGGGTTAGACGAAAAACTGTTTTTT
CASSFLGLDEKLFF
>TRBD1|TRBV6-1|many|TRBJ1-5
TGTGCCAGCAGAAACACAGGGGGCAATCAGCCCCAGCATTTT
CASRNTGGNQPQHF